This T cell receptor (beta chain) emerged from a study of blood T cell repertoires in COVID-19. J was trimmed by 2 bases and V by 3 bases; bases with no gene match: 12. Per germline, CDR1 SGHVS and CDR2 FQNEAQ. The length of the CDR3 is 18 residues. The method was immunoSEQ multiplex PCR; TCRdb's version includes in-frame clones alone and lacks a portion of them. The sample has more than 120,000 clones; around 87% are singletons. J is TRBJ2-7 and V is TRBV7-8; 11 bases match TRBD2. The TCR sequence derives from a man between 45 and 60 years old who had recovered from COVID-19. Sequenced input: peripheral blood. This chain's CDR3 is CASSLHMPIAGGTYEQYF. DNA of the CDR3: TGTGCCAGCAGCTTGCACATGCCCATAGCGGGGGGGACCTACGAGCAGTACTTC.